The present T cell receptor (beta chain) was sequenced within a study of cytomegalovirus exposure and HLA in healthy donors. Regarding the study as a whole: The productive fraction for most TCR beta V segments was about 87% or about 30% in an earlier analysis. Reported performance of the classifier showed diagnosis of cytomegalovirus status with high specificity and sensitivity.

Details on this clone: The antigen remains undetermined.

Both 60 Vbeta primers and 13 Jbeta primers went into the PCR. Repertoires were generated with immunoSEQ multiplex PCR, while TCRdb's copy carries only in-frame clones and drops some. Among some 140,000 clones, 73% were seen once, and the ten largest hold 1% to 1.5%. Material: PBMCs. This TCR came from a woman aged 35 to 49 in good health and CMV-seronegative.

CDR3 protein: CASSLEASARDTQYF. The CDR3 coding sequence is TGTGCCAGCAGCTTAGAGGCGTCAGCGAGAGATACGCAGTATTTT. The chain joins TRBV7-6 to TRBJ2-3, with D unresolved. CDR3 length equals 15 residues. Trimming shortened V by 1 base and J by 5 bases, and 13 bases separated the two germline ends. Germline lookup yields CDR1 SGHVS and CDR2 FNYEAQ.